This T cell receptor (beta chain) was observed in a study of T cell changes during pregnancy in multiple sclerosis. Sequencing was performed with immunoSEQ multiplex PCR; in TCRdb, only in-frame clones are kept and a portion is missing. The sample records 75,000 to 95,000 clones, more than 80% being singletons. The CDR3 totals 15 residues. With V trimmed by 4 bases and J by 7 bases, 10 bases remained unmatched. Germline-derived CDR1 and CDR2 are SGHDT and YYEEEE. The chain employs TRBV5-6 and TRBJ2-1; TRBD2 matches 8 bases. This receptor was identified in a female donor in good health, enrolled as a control in a pregnancy study. This specimen consisted of peripheral blood, obtained in the first trimester of pregnancy. The CDR3 loop reads CASSNTGTRWNEQFF. The DNA of the CDR3 is TGTGCCAGCAGCAATACCGGGACTAGGTGGAATGAGCAGTTCTTC.